This T cell receptor (beta chain) emerged from a study of cytomegalovirus exposure and HLA in healthy donors (dated by TCRdb to the late 2010s). Concerning the study at large: An earlier analysis of some 600 of the donors reported 250 to 350 Gb of sequence data and around 100 million unique TCR beta sequences obtained from 150 million to 200 million T cells. Besides the first cohort of approximately 670 subjects, a separate validation cohort made up of some 110 different subjects was used. Among about 400 genotyped donors of the cohort, an average of around 250,000 unique TCR beta nucleotide sequences was sequenced per donor, of which approximately 19% were non-productive. Approximately 330 gigabases of sequencing data and roughly 80 million unique TCR sequences made up an early release that covered 500 to 650 HLA-typed donors. Class I and class II HLA loci were covered by the typing at four-digit resolution. Using immunosequencing, the study profiled T cell repertoires from about 610 subjects and related those repertoires to cytomegalovirus serostatus. The study aimed to test whether cataloging public T cell receptors could reveal signatures of past pathogen exposure. A later analysis re-analyzed previously published TCR beta repertoires from 660 or so donors and added high-resolution HLA genotyping to study TCR occurrence patterns. Alongside the repertoire data, information on donor age, sex, ethnicity and CMV serostatus was compiled. All discovery cohort repertoires had been generated on a single sequencing platform. An earlier analysis of around 580 of the donors used high-throughput TCR beta sequencing to judge whether each TCR beta V gene segment behaved as functional or pseudogenic. A few DR-DQ haplotypes were treated as single units for association and clustering because of strong linkage in the cohort. Among the roughly 430 genotyped donors, approximately 77% belonged to the genetic ancestry cluster associated with self-reported Caucasian donors. Typing coverage differed by locus: A, B, C, DRB1 and DQB1 were typed in roughly 620-630 donors, DQA1 in 522, DPA1 in approximately 610, and DPB1 in 472. The later analysis used no new phenotypic data to find candidate immune exposures, relying instead on TCR beta sequences and their occurrence across donors. Genome-wide SNP genotypes for about three fifths of the roughly 700 donors were used in a later genetic analysis, which treated that subset as a discovery cohort. The study combined high-throughput TCR immunosequencing, statistical association of individual TCRs with disease status, and machine learning to predict cytomegalovirus infection status.

Of note for this clone: Its cognate antigen has yet to be identified. There are no base qualities to consult, and no much larger clone falls within one base.

Overall study results and their limits: An association between a missense DCLRE1C variant and V-gene and J-gene trimming of TCR beta chains was found in a later genetic analysis and replicated in an independent cohort. Broadly in line with IMGT annotations, most TCR beta V segments showed up in productive rearrangements about 90% or about 30% of the time in an earlier analysis of approximately 640 of the donors. In the study, approximately 160 TCR beta chains were listed as associated with cytomegalovirus. A further reported finding was that TCR beta sequences accurately predicted the HLA-A and HLA-B alleles for most subjects in the first cohort. Only TCR beta chains were sequenced in this cohort, and the absence of alpha or paired-chain data limited detectable features. The only immune exposure information available for the cohort was CMV serostatus. The earlier analysis of about 600 of the donors excluded some 15 rarely observed V segments, including chromosome 9 orphons, because counts were too low. Because HLA typing was unavailable for some donors at each locus, only the typed subset was used in association tests. When HLA alleles, especially DR and DQ, strongly co-occurred, TCR associations were difficult to assign to individual alleles. Several of the top co-occurrence clusters appeared to be linked to parvovirus B19, influenza, CMV and Epstein-Barr virus, according to a later analysis. In a later analysis, HLA-associated TCR beta chains showed more clonal expansion and lower generation probabilities than non-associated chains that were equally common. In both the original and validation cohorts, the classifier was reported to diagnose cytomegalovirus status with high specificity and sensitivity. In a later genetic analysis, fewer N-insertions in productive TCRs were reported among donors in an Asian-associated ancestry cluster than the approximately 670-donor mean. In a later analysis, most CMV-associated TCR beta chains were found to appear HLA-restricted, with HLA associations seemingly driven largely by CMV exposure. In vitro tests confirmed that a few of the cytomegalovirus-associated TCR beta chains recognize cytomegalovirus antigens. The authors suggested that the approach could potentially be generalized to other disease states and immunological phenotypes. In a later analysis, TCR association rates were found to vary across HLA loci, with the most associated TCRs seen for DRB1 alleles and the fewest for HLA-C alleles. A group of highly shared sequence variants was considered likely to be a technical artifact of the sequencing pipeline. Correlated functional status among segregating V segments might be attributable to linkage disequilibrium, but an unknown experimental factor could not be ruled out. In a later analysis, around 17,000 TCR beta sequences were associated with specific HLA alleles at a false discovery rate of 0.05. Across donors, most TCR sequences were observed very rarely, whereas some public TCRs were present in many individuals. Roughly uniform sequencing depth across donors was assumed in presence/absence analyses, although this assumption may not hold.

Library preparation used the immunoSEQ multiplex PCR assay. A mixture of 60 forward primers for TCR Vbeta segments and 13 reverse primers for TCR Jbeta segments was used in the multiplex PCR. Amplification of the CDR3 region of rearranged TCR beta genes was performed with a multiplex PCR assay on genomic DNA. Amplified TCR beta libraries were sequenced as 87-base-pair reads on the Illumina HiSeq System. In the source study's methods: Across the 600 to 700 repertoires, a later analysis counted 60 million to 90 million unique TCR beta chains, around 10 million of which were shared by at least two donors. A nearest-neighbor algorithm error-corrected the raw reads and collapsed the reads into unique sequences, merging closely related sequences to remove PCR and sequencing errors. CDR3 sequences were aligned to IMGT reference sequences to assign V, D and J gene segments. For a sequence to be retained, a match of at least six nucleotides was required to both a V gene segment and a J gene segment. A rearrangement was called productive if the CDR3 had no stop codons and remained in frame with V and J, and every other rearrangement was called non-productive. Following IMGT convention, CDR3 was defined as the stretch from the second conserved V-encoded cysteine up to the conserved J-encoded phenylalanine. The earlier analysis of about 530 of the donors excluded any sequence lacking an unambiguous match to a single V gene segment. In an earlier analysis of 587 of the donors, V segments were called functional above 56.7% productive rearrangements and were called segregating when the between-donor standard deviation exceeded 5%. A statistical classification framework was built to diagnose cytomegalovirus status from the catalog of TCR beta chain sequences. In a later analysis, V and J genes were assigned by comparing TCR nucleotide sequences against IMGT/GENE-DB human TR gene sequences. Using the TCRdist pipeline, a later analysis assigned CDR3 sequences along with most-parsimonious VDJ recombination scenarios. In a later analysis, each TCR beta chain was defined by its CDR3 amino acid sequence together with its V-gene family, and reads lacking a unique V-gene family were excluded. As a way to deal with suspected cross-contamination and a sequencing artifact, a later analysis dropped 450 to 700 nucleotide sequences that were highly shared and had low generation probability. For each public chain, a later analysis derived a clonal expansion index from normalized ranks of inferred template counts within each repertoire. Generation probabilities in a later analysis came from a VDJ recombination model fitted to out-of-frame rearrangements, and those results were checked against IGoR. Hypergeometric tests were used in a later analysis to score TCR-TCR, TCR-HLA and TCR-CMV co-occurrence, with a repertoire-size bias correction applied to the TCR pairs. False discovery rates were estimated in a later analysis by permuting HLA or CMV assignments 20 times. In a later analysis, co-occurring TCRs were grouped with DBSCAN, and TCRdist sequence similarity was added when clustering was performed within HLA-allele-positive subsets. Repertoires with fewer than 30,000 or more than 120,000 public chains were left out of co-occurrence clustering, as were roughly five repertoires with anomalous nucleotide sharing. TCRdb limited this immuneACCESS table to in-frame rearrangements with V and J called. A share of clones is missing; checked studies link under half to unresolved V genes, and the rest is unexplained. V, J and clone size were drawn from that table, and D and trimming were deduced from the DNA. Recorded for this sample are 150,000 to 170,000 clones; 70% to 90% of them occurred a single time. The leading ten clones occupy 5.6% of the sample.

The cohort consisted of some 730 healthy bone marrow donors. All cohort members were sampled while nominally healthy, although unrecorded immune exposures were likely present. The donor tested CMV seropositive and was one of the 289 seropositive cohort members. A peripheral blood sample was provided by each donor, and peripheral blood mononuclear cells were used for TCR beta sequencing. Genomic DNA was extracted from the blood cell samples with the Qiagen DNeasy Blood Extraction Kit. Sequencing was done on a sample of PBMCs. The clonotype was recovered from a woman in her thirties or forties in good health and CMV-seropositive.

The DNA reads TGTGCCAGCAGGAGGGCAGGGGCGATGACTGAAGCTTTCTTT. The translation is CASRRAGAMTEAFF. The chain uses TRBV2 and TRBJ1-1; TRBD1 might be the D gene, on 6 matching bases. V was cut back by 6 bases and J by 5 bases, leaving a gap of 16 bases between them. For CDR1 and CDR2, the germline V gene lists SNHLY and FYNNEI. The CDR3 runs 14 residues from the cysteine to the phenylalanine. Just CDR3 DNA is preserved here, 42 bases in frame from base 1.